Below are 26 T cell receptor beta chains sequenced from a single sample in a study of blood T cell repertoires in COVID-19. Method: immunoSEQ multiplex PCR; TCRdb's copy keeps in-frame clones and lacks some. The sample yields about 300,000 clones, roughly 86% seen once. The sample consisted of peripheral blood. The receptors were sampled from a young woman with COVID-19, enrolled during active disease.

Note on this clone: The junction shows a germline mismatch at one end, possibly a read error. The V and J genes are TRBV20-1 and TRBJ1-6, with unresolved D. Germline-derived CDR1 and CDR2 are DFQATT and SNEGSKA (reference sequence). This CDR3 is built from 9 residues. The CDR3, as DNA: TGTTATTATAATTCACCCCTCCACTTT. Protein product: CYYNSPLHF.

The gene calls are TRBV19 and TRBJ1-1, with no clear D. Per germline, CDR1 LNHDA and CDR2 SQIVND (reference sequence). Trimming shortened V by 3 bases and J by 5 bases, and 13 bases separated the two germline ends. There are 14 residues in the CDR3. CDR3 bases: TGTGCCAGTAGTATCGCGGGAACGGGGACTGAAGCTTTCTTT. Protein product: CASSIAGTGTEAFF.

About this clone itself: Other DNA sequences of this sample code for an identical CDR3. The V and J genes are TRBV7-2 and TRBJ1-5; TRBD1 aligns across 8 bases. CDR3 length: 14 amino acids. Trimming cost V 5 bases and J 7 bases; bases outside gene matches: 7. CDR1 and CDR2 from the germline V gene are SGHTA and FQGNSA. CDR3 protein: CASSLDRGGQPQHF. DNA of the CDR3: TGTGCCAGCAGCCTAGACAGGGGTGGCCAGCCCCAGCATTTT. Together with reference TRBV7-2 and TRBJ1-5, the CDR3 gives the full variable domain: GAGVSQSPSNKVTEKGKDVELRCDPISGHTALYWYRQSLGQGLEFLIYFQGNSAPDKSGLPSDRFSAERTGGSVSTLTIQRTQQEDSAVYLCASSLDRGGQPQHFGDGTRLSIL.

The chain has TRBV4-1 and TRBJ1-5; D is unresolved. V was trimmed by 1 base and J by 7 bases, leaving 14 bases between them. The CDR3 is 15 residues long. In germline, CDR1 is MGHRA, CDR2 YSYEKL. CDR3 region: CASSQGLALVQPQHF. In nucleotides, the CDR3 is TGCGCCAGCAGCCAAGGTTTAGCCCTCGTCCAGCCCCAGCATTTT.

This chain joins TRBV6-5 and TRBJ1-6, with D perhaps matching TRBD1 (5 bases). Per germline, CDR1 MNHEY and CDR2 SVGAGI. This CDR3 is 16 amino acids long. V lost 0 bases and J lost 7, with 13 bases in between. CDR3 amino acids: CASSYSFRQSNSPLHF. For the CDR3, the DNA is TGTGCCAGCAGTTACTCATTTCGACAGTCGAATTCACCCCTCCACTTT.

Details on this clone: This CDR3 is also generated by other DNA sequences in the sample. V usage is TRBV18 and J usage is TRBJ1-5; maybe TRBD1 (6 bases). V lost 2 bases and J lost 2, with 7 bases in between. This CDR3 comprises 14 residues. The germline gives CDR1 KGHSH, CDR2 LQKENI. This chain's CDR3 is CASSPRQGNQPQHF. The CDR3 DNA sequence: TGTGCCAGCTCACCAAGACAGGGCAATCAGCCCCAGCATTTT.

CDR3 sequence: CASSRPTSRGTGELFF. DNA of the CDR3: TGTGCCAGCAGCCGACCGACTAGCCGGGGCACCGGGGAGCTGTTTTTT. V gene TRBV3-1 (or the pseudogene TRBV3-2) combines with J gene TRBJ2-2, with 7 positions matching TRBD2. CDR1 and CDR2 from the germline V gene are LGHDT and YNNKEL (reference sequence). The CDR3 totals 16 residues. The V segment lost 4 bases and the J segment 4 bases; nucleotides outside the gene matches: 9.

The CDR3 spells CASSQLGTGYNEQFF. The DNA of the CDR3 is TGTGCCAGCTCCCAGCTGGGGACAGGATACAATGAGCAGTTCTTC. V usage is TRBV18 and J usage is TRBJ2-1; 8 bases are a match to TRBD1. Trimming cost V 6 bases and J 4 bases; bases outside gene matches: 8. The CDR3 extends over 15 amino acids. Germline V gene lookup returns CDR1 KGHSH and CDR2 LQKENI.

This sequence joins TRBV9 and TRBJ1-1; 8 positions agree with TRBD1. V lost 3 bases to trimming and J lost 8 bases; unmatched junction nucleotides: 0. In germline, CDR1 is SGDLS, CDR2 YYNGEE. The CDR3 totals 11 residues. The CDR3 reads CASSGQGEAFF. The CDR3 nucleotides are TGTGCCAGCAGCGGACAGGGGGAAGCTTTCTTT. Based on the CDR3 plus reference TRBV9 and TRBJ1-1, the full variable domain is DSGVTQTPKHLITATGQRVTLRCSPRSGDLSVYWYQQSLDQGLQFLIQYYNGEERAKGNILERFSAQQFPDLHSELNLSSLELGDSALYFCASSGQGEAFFGQGTRLTVV.

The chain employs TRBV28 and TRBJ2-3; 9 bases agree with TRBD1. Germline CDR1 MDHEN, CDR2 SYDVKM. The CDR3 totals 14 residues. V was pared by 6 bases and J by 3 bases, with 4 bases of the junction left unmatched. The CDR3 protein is CASSKDRGTDTQYF. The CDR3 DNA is TGTGCCAGCAGCAAGGACAGGGGAACAGATACGCAGTATTTT.

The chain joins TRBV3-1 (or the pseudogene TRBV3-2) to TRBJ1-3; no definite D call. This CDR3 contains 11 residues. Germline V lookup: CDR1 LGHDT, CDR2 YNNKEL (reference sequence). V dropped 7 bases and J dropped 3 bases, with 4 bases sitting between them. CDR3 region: CASTGGNTIYF. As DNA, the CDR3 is TGTGCCAGCACCGGTGGAAACACCATATATTTT.

CDR3 in DNA: TGTGCCAGCAGCTTTTCGGGGGGGTATCTCAATGAGCAGTTCTTC. Translation: CASSFSGGYLNEQFF. This rearrangement joins TRBV11-2 to TRBJ2-1, with TRBD2 matching over 8 bases. V gave up 3 bases and J gave up 6 bases; unmatched junction bases: 7. Looked up from germline, CDR1 is SGHAT and CDR2 is FQNNGV. This CDR3 is built from 15 residues.

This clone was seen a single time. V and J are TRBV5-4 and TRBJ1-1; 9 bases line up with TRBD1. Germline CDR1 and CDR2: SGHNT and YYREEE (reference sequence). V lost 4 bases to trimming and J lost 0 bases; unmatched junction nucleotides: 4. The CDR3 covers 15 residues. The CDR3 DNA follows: TGTGCCAGCAGCCCGGGACAGGGTATGAACACTGAAGCTTTCTTT. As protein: CASSPGQGMNTEAFF.

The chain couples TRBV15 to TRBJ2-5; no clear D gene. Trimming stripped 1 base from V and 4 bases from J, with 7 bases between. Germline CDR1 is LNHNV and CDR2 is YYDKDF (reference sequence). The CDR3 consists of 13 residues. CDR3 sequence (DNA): TGTGCCACCAGCAGAGGGCCTCTAGAGACCCAGTACTTC. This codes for CATSRGPLETQYF.

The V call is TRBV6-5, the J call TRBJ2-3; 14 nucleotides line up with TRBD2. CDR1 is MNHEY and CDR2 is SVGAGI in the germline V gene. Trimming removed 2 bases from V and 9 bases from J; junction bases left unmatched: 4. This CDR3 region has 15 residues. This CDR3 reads CASSYPGTSGGTQYF. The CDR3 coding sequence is TGTGCCAGCAGTTACCCAGGGACTAGCGGGGGAACGCAGTATTTT.

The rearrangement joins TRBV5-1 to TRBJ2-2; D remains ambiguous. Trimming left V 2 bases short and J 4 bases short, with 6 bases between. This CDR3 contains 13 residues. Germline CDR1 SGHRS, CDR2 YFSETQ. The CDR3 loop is CASSFQVTGELFF. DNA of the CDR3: TGCGCCAGCAGCTTCCAGGTCACCGGGGAGCTGTTTTTT. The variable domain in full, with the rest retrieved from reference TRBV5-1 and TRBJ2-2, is KAGVTQTPRYLIKTRGQQVTLSCSPISGHRSVSWYQQTPGQGLQFLFEYFSETQRNKGNFPGRFSGRQFSNSRSEMNVSTLELGDSALYLCASSFQVTGELFFGEGSRLTVL.

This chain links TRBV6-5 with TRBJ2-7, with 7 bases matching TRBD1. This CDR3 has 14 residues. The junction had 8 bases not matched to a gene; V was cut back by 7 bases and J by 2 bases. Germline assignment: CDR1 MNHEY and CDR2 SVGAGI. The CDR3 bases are TGTGCCAGCACGAGGGGGCCCAGGACCTACGAGCAGTACTTC. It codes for CASTRGPRTYEQYF.

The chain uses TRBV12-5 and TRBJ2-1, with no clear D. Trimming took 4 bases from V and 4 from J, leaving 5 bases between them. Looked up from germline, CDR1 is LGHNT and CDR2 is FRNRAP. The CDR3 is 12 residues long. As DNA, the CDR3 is TGTGCTAGTGGTTACCTATACAATGAGCAGTTCTTC. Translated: CASGYLYNEQFF.

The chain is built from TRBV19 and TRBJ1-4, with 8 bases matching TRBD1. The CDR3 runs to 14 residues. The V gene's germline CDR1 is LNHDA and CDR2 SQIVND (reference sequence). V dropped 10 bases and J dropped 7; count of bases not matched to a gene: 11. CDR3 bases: TGTGCCACCTCCAGGGGGCAGGGTGGTGAAAAACTGTTTTTT. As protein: CATSRGQGGEKLFF.

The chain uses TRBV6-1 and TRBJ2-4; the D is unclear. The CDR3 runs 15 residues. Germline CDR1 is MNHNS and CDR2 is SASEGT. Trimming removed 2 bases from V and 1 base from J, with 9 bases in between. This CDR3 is CASSESLLAKNIQYF. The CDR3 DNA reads TGTGCCAGCAGTGAATCTCTCTTGGCCAAAAACATTCAGTACTTC.

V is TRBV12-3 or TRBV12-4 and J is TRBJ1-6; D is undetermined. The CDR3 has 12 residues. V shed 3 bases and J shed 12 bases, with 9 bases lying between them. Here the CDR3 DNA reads TGTGCCAGCAGTTTTGGAGGAGAACCCCTCCACTTT. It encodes CASSFGGEPLHF.

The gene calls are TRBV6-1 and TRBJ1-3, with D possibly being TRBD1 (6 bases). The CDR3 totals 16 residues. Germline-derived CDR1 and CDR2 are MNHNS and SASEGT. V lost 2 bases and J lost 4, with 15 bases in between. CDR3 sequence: CASSEIQGVGGNTIYF. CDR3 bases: TGTGCCAGCAGTGAAATACAGGGAGTGGGAGGAAACACCATATATTTT.

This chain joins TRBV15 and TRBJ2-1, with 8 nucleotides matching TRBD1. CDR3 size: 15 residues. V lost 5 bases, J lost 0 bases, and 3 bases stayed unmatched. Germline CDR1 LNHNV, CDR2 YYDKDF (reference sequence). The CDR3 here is CATSPQGGSYNEQFF. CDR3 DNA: TGTGCCACCAGCCCACAGGGGGGCTCCTACAATGAGCAGTTCTTC.

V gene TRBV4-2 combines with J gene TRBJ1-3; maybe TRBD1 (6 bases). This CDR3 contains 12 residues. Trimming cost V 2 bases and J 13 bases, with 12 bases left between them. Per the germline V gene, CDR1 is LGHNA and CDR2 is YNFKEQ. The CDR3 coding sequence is TGTGCCAGCAGCCAACCTCCCCAGGGGATATATTTT. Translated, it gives CASSQPPQGIYF.

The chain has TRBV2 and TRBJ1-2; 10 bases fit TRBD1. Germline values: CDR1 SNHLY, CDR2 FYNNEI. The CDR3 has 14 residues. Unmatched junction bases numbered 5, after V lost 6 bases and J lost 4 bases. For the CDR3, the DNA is TGTGCCAGCAGCCGACAGGGGGCTAGCTATGGCTACACCTTC. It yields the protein CASSRQGASYGYTF.

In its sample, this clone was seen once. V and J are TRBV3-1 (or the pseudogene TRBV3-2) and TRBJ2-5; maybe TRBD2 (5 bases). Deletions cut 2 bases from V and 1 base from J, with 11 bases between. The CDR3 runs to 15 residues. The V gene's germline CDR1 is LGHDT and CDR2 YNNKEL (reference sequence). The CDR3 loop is CASSQLNGVQETQYF. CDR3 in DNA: TGTGCCAGCAGCCAACTTAACGGGGTCCAAGAGACCCAGTACTTC.